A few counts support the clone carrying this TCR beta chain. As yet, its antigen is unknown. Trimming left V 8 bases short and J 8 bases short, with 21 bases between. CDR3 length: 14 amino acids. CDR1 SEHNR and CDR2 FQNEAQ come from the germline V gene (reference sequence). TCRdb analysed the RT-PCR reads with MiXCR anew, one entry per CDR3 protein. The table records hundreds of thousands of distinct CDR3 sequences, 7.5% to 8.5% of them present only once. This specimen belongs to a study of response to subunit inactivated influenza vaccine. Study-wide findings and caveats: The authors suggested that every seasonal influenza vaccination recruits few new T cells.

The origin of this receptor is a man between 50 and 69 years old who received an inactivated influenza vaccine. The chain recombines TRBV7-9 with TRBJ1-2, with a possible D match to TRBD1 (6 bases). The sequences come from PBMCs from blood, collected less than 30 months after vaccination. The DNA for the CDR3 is TGTGCCAGCGTCAACCCCTCAGGGGCCGGCGGCTACACCTTC. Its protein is CASVNPSGAGGYTF. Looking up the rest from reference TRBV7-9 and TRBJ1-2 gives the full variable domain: DTGVSQNPRHKITKRGQNVTFRCDPISEHNRLYWYRQTLGQGPEFLTYFQNEAQLEKSRLLSDRFSAERPKGSFSTLEIQRTEQGDSAMYLCASVNPSGAGGYTFGSGTRLTVV.